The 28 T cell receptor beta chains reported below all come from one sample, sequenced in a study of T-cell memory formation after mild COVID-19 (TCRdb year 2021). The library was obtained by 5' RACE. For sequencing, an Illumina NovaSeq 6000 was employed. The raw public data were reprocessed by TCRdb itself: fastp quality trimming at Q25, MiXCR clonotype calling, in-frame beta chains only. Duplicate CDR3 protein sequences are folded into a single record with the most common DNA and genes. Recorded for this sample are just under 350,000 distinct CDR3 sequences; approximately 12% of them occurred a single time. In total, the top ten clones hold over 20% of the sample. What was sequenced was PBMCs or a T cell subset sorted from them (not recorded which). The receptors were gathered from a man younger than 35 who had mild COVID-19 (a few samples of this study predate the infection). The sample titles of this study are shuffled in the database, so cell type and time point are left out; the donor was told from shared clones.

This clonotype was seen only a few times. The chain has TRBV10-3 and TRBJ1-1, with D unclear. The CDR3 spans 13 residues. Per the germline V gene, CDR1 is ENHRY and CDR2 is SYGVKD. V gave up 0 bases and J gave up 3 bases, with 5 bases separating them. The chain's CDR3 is CAISESEDTEAFF. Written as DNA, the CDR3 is TGTGCCATCAGTGAGTCTGAGGACACTGAAGCTTTCTTT.

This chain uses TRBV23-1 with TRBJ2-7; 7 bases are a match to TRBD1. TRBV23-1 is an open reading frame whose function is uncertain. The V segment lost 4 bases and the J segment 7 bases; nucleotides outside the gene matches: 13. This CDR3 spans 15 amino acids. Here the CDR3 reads CASSRRQGEPGEQYV. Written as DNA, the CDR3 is TGCGCCAGCAGTCGGCGCCAGGGGGAGCCGGGGGAGCAGTACGTC.

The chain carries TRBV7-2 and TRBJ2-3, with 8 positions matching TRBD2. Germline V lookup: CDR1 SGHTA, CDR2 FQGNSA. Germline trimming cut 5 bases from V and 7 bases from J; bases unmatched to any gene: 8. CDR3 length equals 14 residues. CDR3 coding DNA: TGTGCCAGCAGCCCTCGGGGGGGCGGGAATACGCAGTATTTT. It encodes CASSPRGGGNTQYF.

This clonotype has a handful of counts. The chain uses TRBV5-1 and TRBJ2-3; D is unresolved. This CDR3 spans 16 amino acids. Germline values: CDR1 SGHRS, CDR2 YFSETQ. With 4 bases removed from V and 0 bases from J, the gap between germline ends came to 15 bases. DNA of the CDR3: TGCGCCAGCAGCCGACCCAGCGCCTCTAGCACAGATACGCAGTATTTT. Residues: CASSRPSASSTDTQYF.

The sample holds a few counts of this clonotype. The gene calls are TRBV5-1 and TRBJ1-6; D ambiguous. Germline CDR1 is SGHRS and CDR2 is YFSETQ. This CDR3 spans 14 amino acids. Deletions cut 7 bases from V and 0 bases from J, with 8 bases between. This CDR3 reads CASGVSSYNSPLHF. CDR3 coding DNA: TGCGCCAGCGGGGTGAGCTCCTATAATTCACCCCTCCACTTT.

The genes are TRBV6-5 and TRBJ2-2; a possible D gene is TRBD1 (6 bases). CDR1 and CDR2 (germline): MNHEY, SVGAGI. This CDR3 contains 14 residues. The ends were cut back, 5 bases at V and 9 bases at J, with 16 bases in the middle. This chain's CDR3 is CASSPRTVKWELFF. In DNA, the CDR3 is TGTGCCAGCAGTCCTAGGACAGTGAAATGGGAGCTGTTTTTT.

CDR3: CASSWVGHSGKDNEQFF. The CDR3, as DNA: TGTGCCAGCAGCTGGGTTGGGCATAGCGGCAAAGACAATGAGCAGTTCTTC. The V call is TRBV5-5, the J call TRBJ2-1; D might be TRBD2 (6 bases). The CDR3 totals 17 residues. Trimming took off 3 bases at V and 5 bases at J, with 21 bases between the two ends. Germline V CDR1 and CDR2: SGHKS, YYEKEE (reference sequence).

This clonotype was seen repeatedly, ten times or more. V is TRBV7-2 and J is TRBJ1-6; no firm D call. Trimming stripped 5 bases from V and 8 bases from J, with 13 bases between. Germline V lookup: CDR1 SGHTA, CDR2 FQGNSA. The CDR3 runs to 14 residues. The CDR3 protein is CASSPFGPDSPLHF. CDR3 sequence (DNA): TGTGCCAGCAGCCCCTTCGGCCCAGATTCACCCCTCCACTTT.

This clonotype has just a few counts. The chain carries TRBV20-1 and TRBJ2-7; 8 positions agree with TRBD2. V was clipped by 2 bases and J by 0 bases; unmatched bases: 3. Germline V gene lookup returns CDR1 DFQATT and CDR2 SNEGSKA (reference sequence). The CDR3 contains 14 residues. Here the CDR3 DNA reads TGCAGTGCTAGAACCGGGACTAGCTCCTACGAGCAGTACTTC. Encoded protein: CSARTGTSSYEQYF.

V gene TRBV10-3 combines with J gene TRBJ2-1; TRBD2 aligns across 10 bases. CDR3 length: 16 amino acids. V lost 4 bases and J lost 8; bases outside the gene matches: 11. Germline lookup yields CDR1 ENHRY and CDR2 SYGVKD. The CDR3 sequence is CAISVHPSGGDDEQFF. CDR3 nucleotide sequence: TGTGCCATCAGTGTCCACCCTAGCGGGGGCGACGATGAGCAGTTCTTC.

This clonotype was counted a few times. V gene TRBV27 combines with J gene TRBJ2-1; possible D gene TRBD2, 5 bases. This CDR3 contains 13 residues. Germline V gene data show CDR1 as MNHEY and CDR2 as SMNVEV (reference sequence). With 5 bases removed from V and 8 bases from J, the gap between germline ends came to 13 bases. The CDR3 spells CASSLLSSDEQFF. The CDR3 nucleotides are TGTGCCAGCAGTCTCCTAAGTAGCGATGAGCAGTTCTTC.

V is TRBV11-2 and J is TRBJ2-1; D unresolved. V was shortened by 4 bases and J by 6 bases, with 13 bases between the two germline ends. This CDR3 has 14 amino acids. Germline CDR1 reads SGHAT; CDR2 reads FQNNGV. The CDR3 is CASSSWHTGNEQFF. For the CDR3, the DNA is TGTGCCAGCAGCTCCTGGCACACCGGCAATGAGCAGTTCTTC.

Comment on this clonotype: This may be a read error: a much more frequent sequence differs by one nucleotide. The CDR3: CASSLSTGPQNEQLF. The CDR3 region has the DNA TGTGCCAGCAGCTTGTCGACAGGGCCTCAAAATGAGCAGTTATTC. The chain joins TRBV7-2 to TRBJ2-1, with 7 bases aligning to TRBD1. Germline V gene data show CDR1 as SGHTA and CDR2 as FQGNSA. The CDR3 has 15 amino acids.

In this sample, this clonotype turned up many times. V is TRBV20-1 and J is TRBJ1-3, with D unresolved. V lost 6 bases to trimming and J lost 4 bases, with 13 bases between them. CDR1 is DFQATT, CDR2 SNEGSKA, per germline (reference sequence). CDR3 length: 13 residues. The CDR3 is CSAHQVGGNTIYF. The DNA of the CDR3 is TGCAGTGCGCACCAGGTTGGCGGAAACACCATATATTTT.

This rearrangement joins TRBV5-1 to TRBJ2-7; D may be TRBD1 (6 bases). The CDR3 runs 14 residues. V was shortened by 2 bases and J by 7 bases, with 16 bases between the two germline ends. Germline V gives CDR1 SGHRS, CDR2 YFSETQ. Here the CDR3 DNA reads TGCGCCAGCAGCTTAGTTGGACTTGACAGGGAGCAGTACTTC. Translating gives CASSLVGLDREQYF.

The CDR3 here is CAISEYGDRGGETQYF. CDR3 coding DNA: TGTGCCATCAGTGAGTATGGCGATCGAGGAGGGGAGACCCAGTACTTC. This rearrangement joins TRBV10-3 to TRBJ2-5, with a tentative D call TRBD2 (6 bases). The V gene lost 1 base and the J gene lost 5 bases, with 17 bases spanning the gap. The CDR3 consists of 16 residues. Germline CDR1 reads ENHRY; CDR2 reads SYGVKD.

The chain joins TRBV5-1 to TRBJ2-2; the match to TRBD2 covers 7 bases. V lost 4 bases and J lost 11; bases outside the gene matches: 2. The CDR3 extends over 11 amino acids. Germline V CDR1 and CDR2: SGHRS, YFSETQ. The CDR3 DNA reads TGCGCCAGCAGCGGGGGGGACGAGCTGTTTTTT. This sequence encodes CASSGGDELFF. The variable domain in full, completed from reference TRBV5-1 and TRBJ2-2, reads KAGVTQTPRYLIKTRGQQVTLSCSPISGHRSVSWYQQTPGQGLQFLFEYFSETQRNKGNFPGRFSGRQFSNSRSEMNVSTLELGDSALYLCASSGGDELFFGEGSRLTVL.

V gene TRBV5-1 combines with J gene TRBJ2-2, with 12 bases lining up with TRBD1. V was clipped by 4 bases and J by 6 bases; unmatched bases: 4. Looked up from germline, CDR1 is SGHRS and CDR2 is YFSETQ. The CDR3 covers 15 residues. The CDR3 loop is CASSRGTGGPGELFF. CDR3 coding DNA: TGCGCCAGCAGCCGTGGGACAGGGGGCCCCGGGGAGCTGTTTTTT.

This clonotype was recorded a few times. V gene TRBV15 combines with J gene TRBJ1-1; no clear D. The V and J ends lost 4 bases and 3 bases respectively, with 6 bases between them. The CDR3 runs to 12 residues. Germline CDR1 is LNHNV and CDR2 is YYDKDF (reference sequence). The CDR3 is CATSMGYTEAFF. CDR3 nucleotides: TGTGCCACCAGCATGGGTTACACTGAAGCTTTCTTT.

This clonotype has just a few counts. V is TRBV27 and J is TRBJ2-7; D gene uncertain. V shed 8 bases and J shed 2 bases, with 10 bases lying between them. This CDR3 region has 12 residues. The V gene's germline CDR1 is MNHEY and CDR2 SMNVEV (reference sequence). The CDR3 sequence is CASFSGAYEQYF. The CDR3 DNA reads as TGTGCCAGCTTTAGTGGTGCCTACGAGCAGTACTTC.

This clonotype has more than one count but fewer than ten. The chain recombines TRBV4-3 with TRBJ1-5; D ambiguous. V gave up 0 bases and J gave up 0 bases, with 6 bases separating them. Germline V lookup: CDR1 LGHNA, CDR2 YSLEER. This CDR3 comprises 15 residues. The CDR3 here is CASSQDYLSNQPQHF. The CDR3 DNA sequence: TGCGCCAGCAGCCAAGACTACCTTAGCAATCAGCCCCAGCATTTT.

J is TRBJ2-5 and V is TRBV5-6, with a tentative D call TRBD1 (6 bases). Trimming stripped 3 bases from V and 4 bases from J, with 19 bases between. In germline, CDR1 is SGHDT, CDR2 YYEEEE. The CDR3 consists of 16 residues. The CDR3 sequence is CASSSGHRGALETQYF. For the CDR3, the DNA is TGTGCCAGCAGCTCGGGACACCGGGGCGCATTAGAGACCCAGTACTTC. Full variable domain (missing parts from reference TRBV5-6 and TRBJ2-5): DAGVTQSPTHLIKTRGQQVTLRCSPKSGHDTVSWYQQALGQGPQFIFQYYEEEERQRGNFPDRFSGHQFPNYSSELNVNALLLGDSALYLCASSSGHRGALETQYFGPGTRLLVL.

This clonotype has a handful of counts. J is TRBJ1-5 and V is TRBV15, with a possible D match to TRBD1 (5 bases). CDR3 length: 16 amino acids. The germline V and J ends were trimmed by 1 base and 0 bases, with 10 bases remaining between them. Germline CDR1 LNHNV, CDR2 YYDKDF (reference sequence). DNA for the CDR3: TGTGCCACCAGCAGAGTGGGACGTAGTAGCAATCAGCCCCAGCATTTT. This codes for CATSRVGRSSNQPQHF.

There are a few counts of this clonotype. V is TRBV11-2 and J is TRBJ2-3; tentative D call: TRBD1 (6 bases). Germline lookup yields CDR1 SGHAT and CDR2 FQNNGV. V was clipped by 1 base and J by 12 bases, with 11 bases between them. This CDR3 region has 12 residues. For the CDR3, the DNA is TGTGCCAGCAGCTTAGCGCGGACAGCCCAGTATTTT. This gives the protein CASSLARTAQYF.

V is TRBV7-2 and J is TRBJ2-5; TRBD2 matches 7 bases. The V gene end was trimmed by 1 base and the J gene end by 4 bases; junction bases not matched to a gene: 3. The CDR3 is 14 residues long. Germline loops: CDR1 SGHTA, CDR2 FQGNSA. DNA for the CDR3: TGTGCCAGCAGCTTAGTCACGGGAGGAGAGACCCAGTACTTC. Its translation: CASSLVTGGETQYF. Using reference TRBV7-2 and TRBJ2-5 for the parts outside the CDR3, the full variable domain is GAGVSQSPSNKVTEKGKDVELRCDPISGHTALYWYRQSLGQGLEFLIYFQGNSAPDKSGLPSDRFSAERTGGSVSTLTIQRTQQEDSAVYLCASSLVTGGETQYFGPGTRLLVL.

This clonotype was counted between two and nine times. CDR3 residues: CASSAPNTQYF. In nucleotides, the CDR3 is TGTGCCAGCAGTGCGCCAAATACGCAGTATTTT. This sequence joins TRBV2 and TRBJ2-3; no clear D gene. Germline V CDR1 and CDR2: SNHLY, FYNNEI. This CDR3 comprises 11 residues. Trimming stripped 4 bases from V and 7 bases from J, with 6 bases between.

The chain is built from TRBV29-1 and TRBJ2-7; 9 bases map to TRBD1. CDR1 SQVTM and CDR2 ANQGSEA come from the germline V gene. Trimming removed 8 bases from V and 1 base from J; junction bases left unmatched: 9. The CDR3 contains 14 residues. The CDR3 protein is CSTAGGTGSYEQYF. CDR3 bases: TGCAGCACAGCGGGCGGGACAGGGTCCTACGAGCAGTACTTC.

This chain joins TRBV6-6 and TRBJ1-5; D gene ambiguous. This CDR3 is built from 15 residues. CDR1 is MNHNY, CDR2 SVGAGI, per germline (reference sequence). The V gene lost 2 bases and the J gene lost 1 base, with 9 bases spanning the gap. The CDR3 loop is CASSYVIGSNQPQHF. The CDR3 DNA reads TGTGCCAGCAGTTACGTGATCGGCAGCAATCAGCCCCAGCATTTT.